The entry below describes one T cell receptor (beta chain). The sample comes from a study of blood T cell repertoires in COVID-19. The wider study: The study drew acute and convalescent COVID-19 samples from the United States, Italy and Spain.

Residents of approximately 25 US areas, aged about 18 to 89 years, made up the participants. Recovered participants had two consecutive negative NP/OP PCR tests, healthcare professional clearance, or symptom resolution. As originally analysed: Reference gene primer amplification gave estimated nucleated cell counts. Measured with immunoSEQ multiplex PCR; TCRdb has only the in-frame clones, and not every one. That table is the source of V, J and clone size, and D and trimming were worked out from the DNA. The data contain fewer than 250,000 clones, around 84% of them seen just once; the ten biggest clones take up 6.8%. The sequence was obtained from a woman between 40 and 50 years old who had recovered from COVID-19. The sample consisted of PBMCs or T cells enriched from blood (not recorded which).

CDR3 sequence (DNA): TGTGCCAGCTCACCAGAGGTGGCCGGGGAGCTGTTTTTT. Translating it yields CASSPEVAGELFF. This chain joins TRBV18 and TRBJ2-2; D not resolved. Trimming cost V 2 bases and J 6 bases, with 7 bases left between them. The CDR3 is made up of 13 amino acids. The germline CDR1 and CDR2 sequences are KGHSH and LQKENI.